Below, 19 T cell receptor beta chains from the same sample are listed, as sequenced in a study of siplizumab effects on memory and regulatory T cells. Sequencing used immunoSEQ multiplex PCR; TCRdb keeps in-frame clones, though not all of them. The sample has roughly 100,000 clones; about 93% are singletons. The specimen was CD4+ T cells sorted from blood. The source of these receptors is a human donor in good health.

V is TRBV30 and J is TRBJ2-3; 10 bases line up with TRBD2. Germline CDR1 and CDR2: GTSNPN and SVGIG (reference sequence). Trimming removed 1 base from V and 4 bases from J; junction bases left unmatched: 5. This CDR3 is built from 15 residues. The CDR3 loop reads CAWSASGRLADTQYF. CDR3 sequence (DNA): TGTGCCTGGAGTGCTAGCGGGAGATTAGCAGATACGCAGTATTTT.

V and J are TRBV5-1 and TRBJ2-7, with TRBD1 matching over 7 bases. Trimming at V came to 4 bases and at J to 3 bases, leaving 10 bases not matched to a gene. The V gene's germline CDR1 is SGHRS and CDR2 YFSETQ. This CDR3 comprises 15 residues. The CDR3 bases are TGCGCCAGCAGCAACCCGGGACAGCGACTCTACGAGCAGTACTTC. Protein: CASSNPGQRLYEQYF.

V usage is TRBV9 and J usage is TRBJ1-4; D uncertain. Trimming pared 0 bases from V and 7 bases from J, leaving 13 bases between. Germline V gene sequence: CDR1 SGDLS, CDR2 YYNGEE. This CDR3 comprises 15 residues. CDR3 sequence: CASSVGSWEGEKLFF. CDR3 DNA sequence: TGTGCCAGCAGCGTAGGATCTTGGGAGGGTGAAAAACTGTTTTTT. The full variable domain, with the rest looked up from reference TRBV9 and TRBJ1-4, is DSGVTQTPKHLITATGQRVTLRCSPRSGDLSVYWYQQSLDQGLQFLIQYYNGEERAKGNILERFSAQQFPDLHSELNLSSLELGDSALYFCASSVGSWEGEKLFFGSGTQLSVL.

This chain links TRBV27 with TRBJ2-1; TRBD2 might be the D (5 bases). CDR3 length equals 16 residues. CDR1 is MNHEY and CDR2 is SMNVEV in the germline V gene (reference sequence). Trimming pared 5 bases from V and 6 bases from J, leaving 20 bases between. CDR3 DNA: TGTGCCAGCAGTACCCCACCTAGCCGGGTAGGCAATGAGCAGTTCTTC. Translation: CASSTPPSRVGNEQFF.

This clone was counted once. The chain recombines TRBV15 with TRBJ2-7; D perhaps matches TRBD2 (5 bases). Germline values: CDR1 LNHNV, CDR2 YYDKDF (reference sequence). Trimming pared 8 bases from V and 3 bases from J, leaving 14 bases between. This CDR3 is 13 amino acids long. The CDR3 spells CATGSGILYEQYF. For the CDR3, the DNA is TGTGCCACCGGGTCCGGGATACTCTACGAGCAGTACTTC.

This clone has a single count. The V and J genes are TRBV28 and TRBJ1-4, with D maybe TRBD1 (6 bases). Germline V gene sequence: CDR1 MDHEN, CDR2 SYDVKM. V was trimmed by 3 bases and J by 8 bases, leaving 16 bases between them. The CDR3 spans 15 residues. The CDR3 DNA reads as TGTGCCAGCAGTTTGGTCACAGGGCGCTGGGAAAAACTGTTTTTT. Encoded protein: CASSLVTGRWEKLFF. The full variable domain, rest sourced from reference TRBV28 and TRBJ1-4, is DVKVTQSSRYLVKRTGEKVFLECVQDMDHENMFWYRQDPGLGLRLIYFSYDVKMKEKGDIPEGYSVSREKKERFSLILESASTNQTSMYLCASSLVTGRWEKLFFGSGTQLSVL.

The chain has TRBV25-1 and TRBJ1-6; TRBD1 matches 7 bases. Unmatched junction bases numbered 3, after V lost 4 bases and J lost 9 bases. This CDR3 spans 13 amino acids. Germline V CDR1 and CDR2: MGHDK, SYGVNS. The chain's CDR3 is CASSVTGASPLHF. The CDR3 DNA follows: TGTGCCAGCAGTGTAACAGGGGCTTCACCCCTCCACTTT.

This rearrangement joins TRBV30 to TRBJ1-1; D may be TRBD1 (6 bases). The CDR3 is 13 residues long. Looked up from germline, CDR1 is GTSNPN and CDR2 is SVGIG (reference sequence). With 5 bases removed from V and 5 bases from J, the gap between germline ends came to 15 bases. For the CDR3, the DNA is TGTGCCTGGTTACAGGGTGGAGATACTGAAGCTTTCTTT. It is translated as CAWLQGGDTEAFF.

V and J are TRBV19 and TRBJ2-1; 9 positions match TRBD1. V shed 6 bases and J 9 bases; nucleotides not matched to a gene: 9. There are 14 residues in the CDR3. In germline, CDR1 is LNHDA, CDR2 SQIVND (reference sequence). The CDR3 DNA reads TGTGCCAGTAGACCGACAGGGGGTCTGGGTGAGCAGTTCTTC. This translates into CASRPTGGLGEQFF.

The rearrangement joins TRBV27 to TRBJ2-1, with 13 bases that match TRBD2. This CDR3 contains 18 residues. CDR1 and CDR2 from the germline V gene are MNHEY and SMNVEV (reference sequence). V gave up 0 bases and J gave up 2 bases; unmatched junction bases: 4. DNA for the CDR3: TGTGCCAGCAGTTTATCTGGACTAGCGGGAGCGGCCTACAATGAGCAGTTCTTC. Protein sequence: CASSLSGLAGAAYNEQFF.

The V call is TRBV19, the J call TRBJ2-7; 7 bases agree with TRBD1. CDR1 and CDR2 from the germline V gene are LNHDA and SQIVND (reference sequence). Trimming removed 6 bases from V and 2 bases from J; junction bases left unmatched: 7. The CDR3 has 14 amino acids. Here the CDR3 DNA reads TGTGCCAGTAGCCCTCTAGGACAGGCCTACGAGCAGTACTTC. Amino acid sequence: CASSPLGQAYEQYF.

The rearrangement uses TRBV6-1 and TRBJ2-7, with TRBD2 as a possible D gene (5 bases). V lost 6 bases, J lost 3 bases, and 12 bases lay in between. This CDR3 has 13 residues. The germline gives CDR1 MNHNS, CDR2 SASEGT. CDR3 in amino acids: CASRLSGNYEQYF. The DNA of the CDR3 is TGTGCCAGCAGACTATCCGGGAACTACGAGCAGTACTTC.

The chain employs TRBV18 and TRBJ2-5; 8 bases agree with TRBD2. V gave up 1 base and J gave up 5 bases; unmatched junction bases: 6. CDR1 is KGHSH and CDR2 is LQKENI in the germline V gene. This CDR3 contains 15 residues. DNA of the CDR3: TGTGCCAGCTCACCACAAGGCCTAGCGGGTGAGACCCAGTACTTC. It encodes CASSPQGLAGETQYF.

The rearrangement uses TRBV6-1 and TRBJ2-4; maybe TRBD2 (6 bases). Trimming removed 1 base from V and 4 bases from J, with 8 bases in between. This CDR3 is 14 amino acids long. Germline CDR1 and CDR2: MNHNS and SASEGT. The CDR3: CASSEGTTKNIQYF. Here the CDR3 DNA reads TGTGCCAGCAGTGAAGGGACTACGAAAAACATTCAGTACTTC.

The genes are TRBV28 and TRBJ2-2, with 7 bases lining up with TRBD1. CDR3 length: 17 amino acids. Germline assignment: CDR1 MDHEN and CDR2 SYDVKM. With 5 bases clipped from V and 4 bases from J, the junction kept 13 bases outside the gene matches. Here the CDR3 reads CASSIQQGSLITGELFF. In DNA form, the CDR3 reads TGTGCCAGCAGTATCCAACAGGGGTCGTTAATCACCGGGGAGCTGTTTTTT.

The CDR3 region is CASSYLWGSQETQYF. CDR3 bases: TGTGCCAGCAGCTATCTATGGGGGTCCCAAGAGACCCAGTACTTC. The chain links TRBV7-9 to TRBJ2-5; D may match TRBD1 or TRBD2 (5 bases each). CDR1 SEHNR and CDR2 FQNEAQ come from the germline V gene (reference sequence). The CDR3 is 15 residues long. The ends were cut back, 4 bases at V and 1 base at J, with 13 bases in the middle. Complete variable domain (other parts from reference TRBV7-9 and TRBJ2-5): DTGVSQNPRHKITKRGQNVTFRCDPISEHNRLYWYRQTLGQGPEFLTYFQNEAQLEKSRLLSDRFSAERPKGSFSTLEIQRTEQGDSAMYLCASSYLWGSQETQYFGPGTRLLVL.

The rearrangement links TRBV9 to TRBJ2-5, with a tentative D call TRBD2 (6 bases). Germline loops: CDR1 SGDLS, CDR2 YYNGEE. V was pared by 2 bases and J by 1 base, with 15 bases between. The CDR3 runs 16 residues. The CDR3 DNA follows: TGTGCCAGCAGCGTTTCCTCCGGGACTGGCCAAGAGACCCAGTACTTC. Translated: CASSVSSGTGQETQYF.

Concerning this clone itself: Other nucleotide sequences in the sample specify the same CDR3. CDR3 in amino acids: CASSLEAYNEQFF. CDR3 sequence (DNA): TGTGCCAGCAGCTTAGAGGCGTACAATGAGCAGTTCTTC. V and J are TRBV11-3 and TRBJ2-1, with no clear D. The germline CDR1 and CDR2 sequences are SGHNT and YENEEA. Trimming pared 0 bases from V and 4 bases from J, leaving 4 bases between. This CDR3 comprises 13 residues.

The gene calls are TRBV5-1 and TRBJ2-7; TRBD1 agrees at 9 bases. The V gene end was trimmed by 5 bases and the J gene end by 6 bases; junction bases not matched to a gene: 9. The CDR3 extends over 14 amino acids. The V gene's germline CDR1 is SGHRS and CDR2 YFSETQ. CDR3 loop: CASRSGTGKVEQYF. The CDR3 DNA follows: TGCGCCAGCAGATCCGGGACAGGGAAGGTCGAGCAGTACTTC.